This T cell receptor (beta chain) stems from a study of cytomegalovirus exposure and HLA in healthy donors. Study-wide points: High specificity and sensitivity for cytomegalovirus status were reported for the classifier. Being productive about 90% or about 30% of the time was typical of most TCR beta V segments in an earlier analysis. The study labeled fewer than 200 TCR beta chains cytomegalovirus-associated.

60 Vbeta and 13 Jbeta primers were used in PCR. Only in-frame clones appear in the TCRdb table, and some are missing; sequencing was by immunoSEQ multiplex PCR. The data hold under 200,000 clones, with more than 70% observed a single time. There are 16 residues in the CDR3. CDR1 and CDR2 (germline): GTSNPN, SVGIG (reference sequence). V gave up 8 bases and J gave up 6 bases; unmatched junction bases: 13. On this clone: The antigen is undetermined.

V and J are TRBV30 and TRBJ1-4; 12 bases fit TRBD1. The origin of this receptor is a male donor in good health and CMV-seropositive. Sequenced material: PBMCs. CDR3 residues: CAVRDRGRGRDEKLFF. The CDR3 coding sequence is TGTGCCGTCCGGGACAGGGGGCGCGGACGGGATGAAAAACTGTTTTTT.